These 26 T cell receptor beta chains were all obtained from the same sample, sequenced in a study of Ad26.COV2.S vaccination and SARS-CoV-2 variants. Treatment noted: about 20 received Ad26.COV2.S at low or high dose, single or two shots; several received placebo; per-sample allocation not given. Material that was analyzed had been drawn on day 63 after the first vaccine or placebo injection. The table came from immunoSEQ multiplex PCR; TCRdb's copy has only in-frame clones and leaves some out. The table includes 500,000 or so clones, 85% to 90% detected once. The specimen comprised peripheral blood, sampled in a trial of Ad26.COV2.S vaccine versus placebo. These receptors were collected from a person aged 18-60 years who received the Ad26.COV2.S COVID-19 vaccine or a placebo.

The V gene is TRBV19, the J gene TRBJ2-7; 8 nucleotides agree with TRBD1. This CDR3 region has 18 residues. Germline V gene lookup returns CDR1 LNHDA and CDR2 SQIVND (reference sequence). V lost 3 bases and J lost 5; bases outside the gene matches: 18. As DNA, the CDR3 is TGTGCCAGTAGTATTCGGACAGGGTCGTCCCTTTTTCGGGACGAGCAGTACTTC. As protein: CASSIRTGSSLFRDEQYF.

This chain connects TRBV5-4 to TRBJ2-5; D is ambiguous. Trimming took 2 bases from V and 5 from J, leaving 4 bases between them. Germline V CDR1 and CDR2: SGHNT, YYREEE (reference sequence). The CDR3 has 11 amino acids. The CDR3 region is CASSFGETQYF. The CDR3 DNA follows: TGTGCCAGCAGCTTTGGGGAGACCCAGTACTTC. The whole variable domain, filled in from reference TRBV5-4 and TRBJ2-5, reads ETGVTQSPTHLIKTRGQQVTLRCSSQSGHNTVSWYQQALGQGPQFIFQYYREEENGRGNFPPRFSGLQFPNYSSELNVNALELDDSALYLCASSFGETQYFGPGTRLLVL.

The rearrangement uses TRBV28 and TRBJ1-1; D not resolved. Trimming cost V 2 bases and J 1 base, with 11 bases left between them. The CDR3 has 15 residues. Germline-derived CDR1 and CDR2 are MDHEN and SYDVKM. The CDR3, as DNA: TGTGCCAGCAGTTTAGTGTCCGTCGAGAACACTGAAGCTTTCTTT. This sequence encodes CASSLVSVENTEAFF.

The chain is built from TRBV18 and TRBJ1-4; D is possibly TRBD1 (6 bases). V lost 3 bases and J 8 bases, leaving 13 bases between the germline ends. The CDR3 contains 14 residues. CDR1 and CDR2 from the germline V gene are KGHSH and LQKENI. The CDR3 region is CASSPNRAREKLFF. CDR3 bases: TGTGCCAGCTCACCGAACAGGGCTCGAGAAAAACTGTTTTTT.

J is TRBJ2-7 and V is TRBV6-5, with D perhaps TRBD1 (6 bases). V was cut by 2 bases and J by 2 bases, with 13 bases left in between. This CDR3 has 15 amino acids. The germline gives CDR1 MNHEY, CDR2 SVGAGI. The CDR3 loop is CASSYGQGSTYEQYV. CDR3 nucleotides: TGTGCCAGCAGTTACGGGCAGGGGAGCACCTACGAGCAGTACGTC.

The chain carries TRBV5-1 and TRBJ2-7, with no clear D. Trimming stripped 3 bases from V and 3 bases from J, with 4 bases between. The CDR3 has 11 residues. Per germline, CDR1 SGHRS and CDR2 YFSETQ. CDR3 loop: CASSWGYEQYF. CDR3 DNA: TGCGCCAGCAGCTGGGGCTACGAGCAGTACTTC.

Here the CDR3 DNA reads TGTGCCAGCAGCCAAGATGGCACAGATACGCAGTATTTT. Translated, it gives CASSQDGTDTQYF. V usage is TRBV14 and J usage is TRBJ2-3, with no clear D. The V and J ends lost 0 bases and 1 base respectively, with 2 bases between them. The CDR3 has 13 residues. Germline V lookup: CDR1 SGHDN, CDR2 FVKESK.

This clone was counted once. This sequence joins TRBV24-1 and TRBJ2-3; D is unresolved. The V and J ends lost 2 bases and 9 bases respectively, with 5 bases between them. This CDR3 is 11 amino acids long. CDR1 and CDR2 (germline): KGHDR, SFDVKD. CDR3 residues: CATSDWYTQYF. The CDR3 coding sequence is TGTGCCACCAGTGATTGGTACACGCAGTATTTT.

The CDR3 here is CASSLVGGPAEAFF. In DNA form, the CDR3 reads TGTGCCAGCAGCTTAGTGGGGGGCCCGGCTGAAGCTTTCTTT. J is TRBJ1-1 and V is TRBV7-9; weak D call: TRBD1 (6 bases). Germline V gene lookup returns CDR1 SEHNR and CDR2 FQNEAQ (reference sequence). The CDR3 is 14 amino acids. Trimming stripped 1 base from V and 6 bases from J, with 12 bases between.

The J gene is TRBJ2-1, the V gene TRBV4-2, with 7 bases aligning to TRBD2. V lost 1 base, J lost 15 bases, and 6 bases stayed unmatched. From germline, CDR1 is LGHNA and CDR2 YNFKEQ. The length of the CDR3 is 12 residues. DNA of the CDR3: TGTGCCAGCAGCCAAGTGGCGACTAGCCCGTTCTTC. Translation gives CASSQVATSPFF.

The chain carries TRBV7-2 and TRBJ2-3; D may be TRBD2 (7 bases). Looked up from germline, CDR1 is SGHTA and CDR2 is FQGNSA. The CDR3 is made up of 15 amino acids. The ends were cut back, 4 bases at V and 5 bases at J, with 16 bases in the middle. CDR3 coding DNA: TGTGCCAGCAGCTACGAGGGGGGGCATGAAGATACGCAGTATTTT. It translates to CASSYEGGHEDTQYF.

This chain uses TRBV3-1 (or the pseudogene TRBV3-2) with TRBJ2-1; TRBD2 is a possible D gene (5 bases). CDR3 size: 12 residues. Per the germline V gene, CDR1 is LGHDT and CDR2 is YNNKEL (reference sequence). V was clipped by 3 bases and J by 10 bases, with 10 bases between them. The CDR3 here is CASSHAGGEQFF. The DNA for the CDR3 is TGTGCCAGCAGCCATGCGGGCGGGGAGCAGTTCTTC.

The chain is built from TRBV18 and TRBJ1-1; no reliable D call. Germline assignment: CDR1 KGHSH and CDR2 LQKENI. V was shortened by 3 bases and J by 1 base, with 6 bases between the two germline ends. The CDR3 contains 13 residues. In DNA form, the CDR3 reads TGTGCCAGCTCACCTATTCCGAACACTGAAGCTTTCTTT. It translates to CASSPIPNTEAFF.

V is TRBV9 and J is TRBJ2-7; TRBD1 might be the D (6 bases). In germline, CDR1 is SGDLS, CDR2 YYNGEE. This CDR3 contains 15 residues. Trimming took off 3 bases at V and 2 bases at J, with 15 bases between the two ends. The CDR3 loop reads CASSEGLGQPYEQYF. The CDR3 DNA reads as TGTGCCAGCAGCGAGGGCCTTGGACAGCCCTACGAGCAGTACTTC. Looking up the rest from reference TRBV9 and TRBJ2-7 gives the full variable domain: DSGVTQTPKHLITATGQRVTLRCSPRSGDLSVYWYQQSLDQGLQFLIQYYNGEERAKGNILERFSAQQFPDLHSELNLSSLELGDSALYFCASSEGLGQPYEQYFGPGTRLTVT.

This rearrangement joins TRBV6-6 to TRBJ2-2; the match to TRBD2 covers 10 bases. The CDR3 contains 16 residues. Germline-derived CDR1 and CDR2 are MNHNY and SVGAGI (reference sequence). V lost 6 bases, J lost 4 bases, and 8 bases stayed unmatched. The CDR3, as DNA: TGTGCCAGCAGCCTAACGGGACTAGCGACCACCGGGGAGCTGTTTTTT. Translation gives CASSLTGLATTGELFF.

V and J are TRBV29-1 and TRBJ1-6; D possibly corresponds to TRBD1 (6 bases). V was pared by 6 bases and J by 10 bases, with 16 bases between. The germline V gene encodes CDR1 SQVTM and CDR2 ANQGSEA. CDR3 length: 13 amino acids. CDR3 sequence reads: CSVARDIGSPLHF. The CDR3 DNA is TGCAGCGTAGCCCGGGACATCGGGTCACCCCTCCACTTT.

The table lists this clone with a count of one. V is TRBV18 and J is TRBJ1-1; 7 bases are a match to TRBD1. This CDR3 has 13 residues. The trim removed 3 bases at V and 6 bases at J, leaving 4 bases unmatched. Per the germline V gene, CDR1 is KGHSH and CDR2 is LQKENI. The CDR3 region is CASSPDRVAEAFF. CDR3 in DNA: TGTGCCAGCTCACCCGACAGGGTGGCTGAAGCTTTCTTT.

This sequence joins TRBV7-2 and TRBJ1-1, with TRBD1 matching over 7 bases. This CDR3 has 16 amino acids. Looked up from germline, CDR1 is SGHTA and CDR2 is FQGNSA. The V segment lost 1 base and the J segment 4 bases; nucleotides outside the gene matches: 9. CDR3 DNA: TGTGCCAGCAGCTTAGTGTCAGGGGGAGGTTCCACTGAAGCTTTCTTT. Translated: CASSLVSGGGSTEAFF. The full variable domain, completed using reference TRBV7-2 and TRBJ1-1, is GAGVSQSPSNKVTEKGKDVELRCDPISGHTALYWYRQSLGQGLEFLIYFQGNSAPDKSGLPSDRFSAERTGGSVSTLTIQRTQQEDSAVYLCASSLVSGGGSTEAFFGQGTRLTVV.

The chain uses TRBV29-1 and TRBJ2-5; D unclear. V was clipped by 4 bases and J by 5 bases, with 8 bases between them. Germline-derived CDR1 and CDR2 are SQVTM and ANQGSEA. CDR3 size: 11 residues. The CDR3 DNA sequence: TGCAGCGTTGCCCCCGGCGAGACCCAGTACTTC. Protein: CSVAPGETQYF.

The chain employs TRBV2 and TRBJ1-1, with D possibly matching TRBD1 (5 bases). V was clipped by 10 bases and J by 5 bases, with 17 bases between them. CDR1 SNHLY and CDR2 FYNNEI come from the germline V gene. The CDR3 contains 13 residues. Here the CDR3 reads CAISGTFLTEAFF. The CDR3 DNA reads as TGTGCCATCTCAGGGACCTTTTTGACTGAAGCTTTCTTT. Combining the CDR3 with reference TRBV2 and TRBJ1-1 gives the whole variable domain EPEVTQTPSHQVTQMGQEVILRCVPISNHLYFYWYRQILGQKVEFLVSFYNNEISEKSEIFDDQFSVERPDGSNFTLKIRSTKLEDSAMYFCAISGTFLTEAFFGQGTRLTVV.

The genes are TRBV4-1 and TRBJ2-7; 10 nucleotides line up with TRBD2. The germline gives CDR1 MGHRA, CDR2 YSYEKL. The V segment lost 3 bases and the J segment 3 bases; nucleotides outside the gene matches: 2. The CDR3 runs to 14 residues. Here the CDR3 reads CASSHLAGDYEQYF. DNA of the CDR3: TGCGCCAGCAGCCATCTAGCGGGGGACTACGAGCAGTACTTC.

The chain couples TRBV11-3 to TRBJ2-2; D might be TRBD1 (6 bases). Looked up from germline, CDR1 is SGHNT and CDR2 is YENEEA. The V end was cut by 5 bases, the J end by 1 base, with 14 bases between. The CDR3 loop spans 16 amino acids. The CDR3 bases are TGTGCCAGCAGCGTAACCGGGACATTGAACACCGGGGAGCTGTTTTTT. This codes for CASSVTGTLNTGELFF.

This clone was seen just once. This rearrangement joins TRBV18 to TRBJ2-1; 9 nucleotides agree with TRBD2. The junction had 5 bases not matched to a gene; V was cut back by 2 bases and J by 6 bases. Germline CDR1 and CDR2: KGHSH and LQKENI. The CDR3 runs 15 residues. This CDR3 is CASSPGAGGGNEQFF. The CDR3, as DNA: TGTGCCAGCTCACCAGGAGCGGGAGGCGGCAATGAGCAGTTCTTC.

The rearrangement uses TRBV4-2 and TRBJ2-2; 9 bases map to TRBD1. After removal of 4 bases from V and 6 bases from J, the junction contained 6 bases not matched to a gene. The germline V gene encodes CDR1 LGHNA and CDR2 YNFKEQ. This CDR3 has 15 residues. CDR3 region: CASSPQGALAGELFF. CDR3 DNA: TGTGCCAGCAGCCCACAGGGGGCGTTGGCCGGGGAGCTGTTTTTT.

Comment on this clone: At the DNA level, this CDR3 is encoded by other sequences in the same sample as well. CDR3 bases: TGTGCCAGCTCACCACCGAACCAAGAGACCCAGTACTTC. Amino acids: CASSPPNQETQYF. This chain uses TRBV18 with TRBJ2-5; no reliable D call. The CDR3 is 13 amino acids. CDR1 KGHSH and CDR2 LQKENI come from the germline V gene. V was pared by 0 bases and J by 0 bases, with 2 bases between.

The rearrangement uses TRBV5-6 and TRBJ1-3; unclear D gene. The CDR3 runs to 15 residues. The germline V and J ends were trimmed by 4 bases and 7 bases, with 18 bases remaining between them. Germline CDR1 reads SGHDT; CDR2 reads YYEEEE. The CDR3 reads CASSPSVGRRNTIYF. The CDR3 coding sequence is TGTGCCAGCAGCCCCAGTGTAGGTAGACGGAACACCATATATTTT.